The 7 T cell receptor beta chains reported below all come from one sample, sequenced in a study of long-term antiretroviral therapy in people with HIV. The assay, immunoSEQ v3.0, was run at survey level. TCRdb's table, derived via immunoSEQ multiplex PCR, lists solely in-frame clones and lacks some. The sample shows 23,000 or so clones, just over 90% of them seen only once. This specimen consisted of unsorted PBMCs, obtained 7.6 years after starting antiretroviral therapy. The receptor source for this set is a woman aged 40 to 50 with HIV.

The V gene is TRBV15, the J gene TRBJ2-2; D might be TRBD2 (6 bases). Looked up from germline, CDR1 is LNHNV and CDR2 is YYDKDF (reference sequence). Trimming removed 3 bases from V and 5 bases from J, with 16 bases in between. The CDR3 length is 16 residues. CDR3 sequence: CATSRGGLGMTGELFF. In DNA, the CDR3 is TGTGCCACCAGCAGGGGGGGATTAGGGATGACCGGGGAGCTGTTTTTT. Together with reference TRBV15 and TRBJ2-2, the CDR3 gives the full variable domain: DAMVIQNPRYQVTQFGKPVTLSCSQTLNHNVMYWYQQKSSQAPKLLFHYYDKDFNNEADTPDNFQSRRPNTSFCFLDIRSPGLGDTAMYLCATSRGGLGMTGELFFGEGSRLTVL.

The sample holds one count of this clone. This sequence joins TRBV10-3 and TRBJ2-1; 14 nucleotides align to TRBD2. This CDR3 has 17 residues. CDR1 and CDR2 from the germline V gene are ENHRY and SYGVKD. With V trimmed by 10 bases and J by 0 bases, 8 bases remained unmatched. CDR3 in DNA: TGTGCCACCATGACTAGCGGGGGGGCGAGCTCCTACAATGAGCAGTTCTTC. Residues: CATMTSGGASSYNEQFF.

The chain recombines TRBV18 with TRBJ2-7; TRBD2 agrees at 10 bases. The V gene's germline CDR1 is KGHSH and CDR2 LQKENI. Trimming at V came to 2 bases and at J to 6 bases, leaving 10 bases not matched to a gene. The CDR3 spans 16 residues. The CDR3: CASSPGSGGARGEQYF. DNA for the CDR3: TGTGCCAGCTCACCAGGGAGCGGGGGGGCAAGAGGCGAGCAGTACTTC.

The chain carries TRBV7-8 and TRBJ2-5; 13 bases fit TRBD2. The trim removed 2 bases at V and 5 bases at J, leaving 8 bases unmatched. The CDR3 runs 17 residues. Germline V gene sequence: CDR1 SGHVS, CDR2 FQNEAQ. The CDR3 coding sequence is TGTGCCAGCAGCTTAAGTGGACTAGCGGGGGTTCATGAGACCCAGTACTTC. This encodes CASSLSGLAGVHETQYF. The full variable domain, in which reference TRBV7-8 and TRBJ2-5 provide the parts outside the CDR3, is GAGVSQSPRYKVAKRGQDVALRCDPISGHVSLFWYQQALGQGPEFLTYFQNEAQLDKSGLPSDRFFAERPEGSVSTLKIQRTQQEDSAVYLCASSLSGLAGVHETQYFGPGTRLLVL.

This clone turned up a few times. The V and J genes are TRBV7-2 and TRBJ2-7; unclear D gene. V was trimmed by 1 base and J by 5 bases, leaving 12 bases between them. There are 14 residues in the CDR3. Germline assignment: CDR1 SGHTA and CDR2 FQGNSA. CDR3 residues: CASSLVSPYDEQYF. As DNA, the CDR3 is TGTGCCAGCAGCTTAGTCTCGCCATATGACGAGCAGTACTTC.

The chain couples TRBV4-1 to TRBJ1-1; TRBD1 matches 9 bases. This CDR3 comprises 17 residues. The V segment lost 3 bases and the J segment 0 bases; nucleotides outside the gene matches: 8. CDR1 and CDR2 from the germline V gene are MGHRA and YSYEKL. The CDR3 DNA reads as TGCGCCAGCAGCCACAGTCGGGACAGGGTAATGAACACTGAAGCTTTCTTT. Translating it yields CASSHSRDRVMNTEAFF.

The rearrangement joins TRBV6-1 to TRBJ2-2; the D gene is possibly TRBD2 (5 bases). This CDR3 contains 15 residues. The V end was cut by 2 bases, the J end by 6 bases, with 13 bases between. The germline V gene has CDR1 MNHNS and CDR2 SASEGT. The chain's CDR3 is CASSEPGSVPGELFF. DNA for the CDR3: TGTGCCAGCAGTGAACCGGGGTCCGTCCCCGGGGAGCTGTTTTTT.